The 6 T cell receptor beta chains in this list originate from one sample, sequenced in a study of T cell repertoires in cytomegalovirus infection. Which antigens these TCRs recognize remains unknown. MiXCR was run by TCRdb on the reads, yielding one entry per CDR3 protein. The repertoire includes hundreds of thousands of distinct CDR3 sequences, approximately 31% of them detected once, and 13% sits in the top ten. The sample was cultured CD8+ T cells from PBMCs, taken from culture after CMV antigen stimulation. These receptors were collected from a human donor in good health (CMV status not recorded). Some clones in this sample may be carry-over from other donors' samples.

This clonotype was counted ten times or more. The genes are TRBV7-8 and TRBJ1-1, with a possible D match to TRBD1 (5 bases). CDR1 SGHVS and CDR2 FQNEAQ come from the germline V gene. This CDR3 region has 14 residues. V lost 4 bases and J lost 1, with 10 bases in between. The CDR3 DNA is TGTGCCAGCAGCTGGATGGGACGGAACACTGAAGCTTTCTTT. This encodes CASSWMGRNTEAFF.

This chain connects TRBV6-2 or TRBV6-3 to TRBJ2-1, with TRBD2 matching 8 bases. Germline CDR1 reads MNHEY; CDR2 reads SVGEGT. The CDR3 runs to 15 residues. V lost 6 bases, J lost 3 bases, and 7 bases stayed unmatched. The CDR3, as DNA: TGTGCCAGCAGGCCTCGGGGGGGGGACTACAATGAGCAGTTCTTC. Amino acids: CASRPRGGDYNEQFF.

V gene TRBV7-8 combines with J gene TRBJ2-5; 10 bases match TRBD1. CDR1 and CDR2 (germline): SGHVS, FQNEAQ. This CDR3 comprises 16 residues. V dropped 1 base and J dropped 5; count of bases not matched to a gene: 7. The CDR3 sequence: CASSLDGTGVFETQYF. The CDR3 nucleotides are TGTGCCAGCAGCTTAGATGGGACAGGGGTTTTTGAGACCCAGTACTTC.

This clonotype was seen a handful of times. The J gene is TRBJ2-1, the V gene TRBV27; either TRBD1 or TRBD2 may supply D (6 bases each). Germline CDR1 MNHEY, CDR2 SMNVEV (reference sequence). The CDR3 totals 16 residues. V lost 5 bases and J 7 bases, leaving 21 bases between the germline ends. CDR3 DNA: TGTGCCAGCAGTCGCGGCTACGGGGGCGCCTTGAATGAGCAGTTCTTC. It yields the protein CASSRGYGGALNEQFF.

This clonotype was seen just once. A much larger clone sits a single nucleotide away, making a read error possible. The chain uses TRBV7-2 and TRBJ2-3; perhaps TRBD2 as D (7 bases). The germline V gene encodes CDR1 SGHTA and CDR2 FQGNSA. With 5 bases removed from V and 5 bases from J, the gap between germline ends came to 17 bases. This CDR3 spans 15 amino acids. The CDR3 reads CASSPIRGALDTQYF. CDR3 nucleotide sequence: TGTGCCAGCAGCCCCATCCGGGGGGCCCTAGATACGCAGTATTTT.

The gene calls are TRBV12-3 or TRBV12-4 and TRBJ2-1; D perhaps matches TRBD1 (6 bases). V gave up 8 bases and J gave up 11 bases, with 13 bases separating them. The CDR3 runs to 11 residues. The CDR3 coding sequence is TGTGCCAGCCTTAGGGACACAAAGCAGTTCTTC. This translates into CASLRDTKQFF.